This TCR beta chain originates from a study of T cell repertoires in cytomegalovirus infection. Study-level information: Both a matching HLA type and CMV infection were indicated by public TCR beta signatures. Study findings and constraints: Frequencies of public TCR beta families were cumulated, and this identified carriers of CMV plus the relevant HLA. HLA-C-restricted CMV-specific TCR beta clonotypes were dominant in the ex vivo response.

TCRdb recomputed calls from the reads with MiXCR, one row per CDR3 protein. The data show about 740,000 distinct CDR3 sequences, 35% seen once. On this clonotype: What it recognizes is unknown.

Germline loops: CDR1 MDHEN, CDR2 SYDVKM. Between the trimmed V and J ends, which lost 2 bases and 0 bases, there was a span of 11 bases. This CDR3 is built from 16 residues. The receptor was derived from a human donor in good health (CMV status not recorded). Some clones in this sample may be carry-over from other donors' samples. The sequenced material came from PBMCs. V and J are TRBV28 and TRBJ1-5; D ambiguous. CDR3 nucleotide sequence: TGTGCCAGCAGTTTACCGCGAGACGCTAGCAATCAGCCCCAGCATTTT. Translation: CASSLPRDASNQPQHF.